One and the same sample provided the 22 T cell receptor beta chains below, sequenced in a study of CD4 T cells in relation to SARS-CoV-2 and coronaviruses. The unexposed donors gave CD4+ T cells in about 2011-2018, prior to COVID-19. After approximately ten days of culture, CD4+ T cells were isolated. The antigens of these receptors remain unknown. Repertoires were generated with immunoSEQ multiplex PCR, while TCRdb's copy carries only in-frame clones and drops some. The sample shows some 26,000 clones, about 79% of them seen only once. The material sequenced was CD4+ T cells from PBMCs, cultured in vitro. The receptors stem from a human donor in good health.

The chain combines TRBV5-1 with TRBJ2-1; perhaps TRBD1 as D (7 bases). CDR3 length: 12 residues. Trimming stripped 4 bases from V and 12 bases from J, with 14 bases between. Germline assignment: CDR1 SGHRS and CDR2 YFSETQ. The DNA for the CDR3 is TGCGCCAGCAGCGCTGACAGGGAGGTGCAGTTCTTC. This gives the protein CASSADREVQFF.

This chain's CDR3 is CASSLVATAGHTDTQYF. For the CDR3, the DNA is TGCGCCAGCAGCTTGGTGGCAACTGCTGGACACACAGATACGCAGTATTTT. This chain links TRBV5-1 with TRBJ2-3, with TRBD1 as a possible D gene (5 bases). The V end was cut by 0 bases, the J end by 2 bases, with 16 bases between. Germline CDR1 reads SGHRS; CDR2 reads YFSETQ. The CDR3 totals 17 residues.

The rearrangement uses TRBV5-1 and TRBJ2-2, with TRBD2 matching 8 bases. V gave up 2 bases and J gave up 3 bases; unmatched junction bases: 3. CDR1 and CDR2 from the germline V gene are SGHRS and YFSETQ. The CDR3 is made up of 15 amino acids. CDR3 sequence reads: CASSFSGTDTGELFF. As DNA, the CDR3 is TGCGCCAGCAGCTTTAGCGGGACCGACACCGGGGAGCTGTTTTTT.

In its sample, this clone was seen a few times. V usage is TRBV19 and J usage is TRBJ1-5; D gene uncertain. This CDR3 spans 14 amino acids. Per the germline V gene, CDR1 is LNHDA and CDR2 is SQIVND (reference sequence). Trimming cost V 5 bases and J 1 base, with 9 bases left between them. This chain's CDR3 is CASSLPISNQPQHF. CDR3 coding DNA: TGTGCCAGTAGTTTACCAATAAGCAATCAGCCCCAGCATTTT.

CDR3 sequence: CASSPRRVGETQYF. The CDR3 DNA follows: TGTGCCAGCTCACCAAGGAGGGTAGGGGAGACCCAGTACTTC. This chain uses TRBV18 with TRBJ2-5; TRBD2 might be the D (6 bases). The CDR3 length is 14 residues. Germline V gene sequence: CDR1 KGHSH, CDR2 LQKENI. Trimming took off 2 bases at V and 5 bases at J, with 12 bases between the two ends.

This clone showed up just once. This chain joins TRBV6-2 or TRBV6-3 and TRBJ2-7; 7 bases agree with TRBD2. The germline gives CDR1 MNHEY, CDR2 SVGEGT. The CDR3 runs to 17 residues. Trimming cost V 4 bases and J 2 bases; bases outside gene matches: 14. DNA for the CDR3: TGTGCCAGCAGTTCCACCCGGTGGGCTAGCGGCACCTACGAGCAGTACTTC. Translation gives CASSSTRWASGTYEQYF.

The chain has TRBV6-5 and TRBJ2-1; D call uncertain. Germline CDR1 is MNHEY and CDR2 is SVGAGI. This CDR3 region has 14 residues. Trimming stripped 2 bases from V and 7 bases from J, with 12 bases between. The CDR3 nucleotides read TGTGCCAGCAGTTACCCCAGCTCTAGAAATGAGCAGTTCTTC. It codes for CASSYPSSRNEQFF.

This chain links TRBV10-3 with TRBJ2-3; D gene ambiguous. The CDR3 length is 16 residues. Per the germline V gene, CDR1 is ENHRY and CDR2 is SYGVKD. Trimming took off 2 bases at V and 2 bases at J, with 14 bases between the two ends. The CDR3 protein is CAISETPSDPTDTQYF. Here the CDR3 DNA reads TGTGCCATCAGTGAGACTCCCTCCGATCCCACAGATACGCAGTATTTT.

This clone has just one count. In nucleotides, the CDR3 is TGCGCCAGCAGCTTAACCGGGGCTATAAACACTGAAGCTTTCTTT. Its protein product is CASSLTGAINTEAFF. V and J are TRBV5-1 and TRBJ1-1; tentatively, D is TRBD1 (5 bases). Germline values: CDR1 SGHRS, CDR2 YFSETQ. V lost 2 bases and J 2 bases, leaving 13 bases between the germline ends. This CDR3 is 15 amino acids long.

V is TRBV2 and J is TRBJ2-7, with 8 positions matching TRBD1. V lost 5 bases to trimming and J lost 0 bases; unmatched junction nucleotides: 3. The germline V gene encodes CDR1 SNHLY and CDR2 FYNNEI. This CDR3 has 14 residues. The CDR3 loop reads CASSQGANSYEQYF. The CDR3, as DNA: TGTGCCAGCAGTCAGGGGGCCAACTCCTACGAGCAGTACTTC.

The chain carries TRBV3-1 (or the pseudogene TRBV3-2) and TRBJ2-5, with 14 bases that match TRBD2. The germline V gene has CDR1 LGHDT and CDR2 YNNKEL (reference sequence). Trimming removed 3 bases from V and 6 bases from J; junction bases left unmatched: 6. The CDR3 loop spans 16 amino acids. CDR3 loop: CASSQGLAGAAKTQYF. For the CDR3, the DNA is TGTGCCAGCAGCCAGGGACTAGCGGGGGCTGCGAAGACCCAGTACTTC.

This chain uses TRBV3-1 (or the pseudogene TRBV3-2) with TRBJ2-5; D is possibly TRBD2 (6 bases). V was clipped by 2 bases and J by 4 bases, with 17 bases between them. Germline CDR1 is LGHDT and CDR2 is YNNKEL (reference sequence). The CDR3 covers 16 residues. CDR3 loop: CASSQFERGGGETQYF. CDR3 DNA: TGTGCCAGCAGCCAATTCGAGAGGGGAGGTGGAGAGACCCAGTACTTC.

The rearrangement uses TRBV30 and TRBJ2-3; D might be TRBD2 (5 bases). The CDR3 contains 14 residues. Germline-derived CDR1 and CDR2 are GTSNPN and SVGIG (reference sequence). The CDR3 coding sequence is TGTGCAGTACTTAGCGTTACGAGCACAGATACGCAGTATTTT. This translates into CAVLSVTSTDTQYF.

The V and J genes are TRBV9 and TRBJ2-5; 9 bases match TRBD2. Germline trimming cut 3 bases from V and 1 base from J; bases unmatched to any gene: 7. CDR1 and CDR2 from the germline V gene are SGDLS and YYNGEE. The CDR3 sequence is 16 residues long. The CDR3 protein is CASSGPTSGGQETQYF. The CDR3 nucleotides are TGTGCCAGCAGCGGTCCGACTAGCGGTGGCCAAGAGACCCAGTACTTC.

This sequence joins TRBV30 and TRBJ2-7, with D possibly TRBD2 on 5 matching bases. V was trimmed by 4 bases and J by 6 bases, leaving 13 bases between them. CDR3 length equals 12 residues. Looked up from germline, CDR1 is GTSNPN and CDR2 is SVGIG (reference sequence). The CDR3 region is CAWTPLGVEQYF. Here the CDR3 DNA reads TGTGCCTGGACCCCTCTCGGGGTCGAGCAGTACTTC.

There are a few counts of this clone. The chain has TRBV25-1 and TRBJ1-2, with D uncertain. V was clipped by 2 bases and J by 6 bases, with 16 bases between them. In germline, CDR1 is MGHDK, CDR2 SYGVNS. The CDR3 spans 15 residues. The CDR3 region has the DNA TGTGCCAGCAGTGAAGGTGACCAGGTTAATGATGGCTACACCTTC. It is translated as CASSEGDQVNDGYTF.

This chain links TRBV7-9 with TRBJ2-7, with 11 bases aligning to TRBD2. Losses at the gene ends were 0 bases for V and 7 bases for J; bases not matched to a gene: 8. Germline V gene lookup returns CDR1 SEHNR and CDR2 FQNEAQ (reference sequence). This CDR3 spans 16 amino acids. The CDR3 region is CASSLAGLAGGWEQYF. CDR3 sequence (DNA): TGTGCCAGCAGCTTAGCTGGCCTAGCGGGAGGTTGGGAGCAGTACTTC.

The genes are TRBV10-1 and TRBJ2-7; a possible D gene is TRBD1 (5 bases). Germline CDR1 is WNHNN and CDR2 is SYGVQD (reference sequence). Deletions cut 0 bases from V and 7 bases from J, with 16 bases between. There are 15 residues in the CDR3. The CDR3 DNA reads TGCGCCAGCAGTGAGTCGGCGGACAACCGATGGGAGCAGTACTTC. Protein product: CASSESADNRWEQYF.

J is TRBJ1-2 and V is TRBV3-1 (or the pseudogene TRBV3-2); 9 bases line up with TRBD1. CDR3 length: 14 residues. Germline lookup yields CDR1 LGHDT and CDR2 YNNKEL (reference sequence). The trim removed 3 bases at V and 7 bases at J, leaving 6 bases unmatched. This chain's CDR3 is CASSQRDRAGGYTF. The CDR3 nucleotides read TGTGCCAGCAGCCAGCGGGACAGGGCGGGTGGCTACACCTTC.

This sequence joins TRBV19 and TRBJ1-3; D unresolved. The V end lost 10 bases, the J end lost 8 bases, and 12 bases lay between the germline ends. The CDR3 consists of 11 residues. Germline V gives CDR1 LNHDA, CDR2 SQIVND (reference sequence). CDR3 nucleotide sequence: TGTGCCACCCAACCCGGGGACACCATATATTTT. It codes for CATQPGDTIYF.

J is TRBJ2-5 and V is TRBV10-2; 7 bases align to TRBD2. This CDR3 has 14 residues. J gave up 1 base and V 6 bases, and 5 bases lay outside the gene matches. Per the germline V gene, CDR1 is WSHSY and CDR2 is SAAADI. The CDR3 DNA sequence: TGCGCCAGCAGGGCAGCGGGGATCCAAGAGACCCAGTACTTC. It is translated as CASRAAGIQETQYF.

The rearrangement uses TRBV19 and TRBJ1-4; no reliable D call. The CDR3 is made up of 15 amino acids. V was cut by 3 bases and J by 3 bases, with 11 bases left in between. The germline V gene has CDR1 LNHDA and CDR2 SQIVND (reference sequence). DNA for the CDR3: TGTGCCAGTAGTATTCCTTCACGGTCTAATGAAAAACTGTTTTTT. Translating it yields CASSIPSRSNEKLFF.